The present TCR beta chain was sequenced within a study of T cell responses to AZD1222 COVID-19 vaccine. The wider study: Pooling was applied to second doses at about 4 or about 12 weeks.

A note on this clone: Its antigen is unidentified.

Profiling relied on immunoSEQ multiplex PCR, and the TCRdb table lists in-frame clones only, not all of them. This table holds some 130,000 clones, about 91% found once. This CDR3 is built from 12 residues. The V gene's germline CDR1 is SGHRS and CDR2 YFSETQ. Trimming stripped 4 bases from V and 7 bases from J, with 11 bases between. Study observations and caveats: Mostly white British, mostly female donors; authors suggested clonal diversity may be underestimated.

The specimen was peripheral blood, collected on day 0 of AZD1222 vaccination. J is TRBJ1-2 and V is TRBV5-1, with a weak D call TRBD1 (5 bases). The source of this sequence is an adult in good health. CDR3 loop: CASSPDTGGYTF. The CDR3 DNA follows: TGCGCCAGCAGCCCGGACACCGGTGGCTACACCTTC.